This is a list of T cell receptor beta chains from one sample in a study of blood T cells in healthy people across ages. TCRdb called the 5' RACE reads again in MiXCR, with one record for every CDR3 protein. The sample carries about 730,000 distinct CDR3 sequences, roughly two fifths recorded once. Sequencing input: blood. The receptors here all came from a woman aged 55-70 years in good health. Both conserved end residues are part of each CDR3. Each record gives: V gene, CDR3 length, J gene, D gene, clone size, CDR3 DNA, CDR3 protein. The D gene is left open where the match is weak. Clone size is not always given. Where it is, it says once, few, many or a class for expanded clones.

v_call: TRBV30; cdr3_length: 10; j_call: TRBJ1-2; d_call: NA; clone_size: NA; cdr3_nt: TGTGCCTTGACAATACAAGGCTACACCTTC; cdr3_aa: CALTIQGYTF
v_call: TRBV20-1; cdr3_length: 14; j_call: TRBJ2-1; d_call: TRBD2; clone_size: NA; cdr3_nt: TGCAGTGCTTGGGCTAGCGGGAGGATCAATGAGCAGTTCTTC; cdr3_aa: CSAWASGRINEQFF
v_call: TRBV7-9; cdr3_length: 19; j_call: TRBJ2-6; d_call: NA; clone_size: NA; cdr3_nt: TGTGCCAGCAACCCGTCGCGGAGGGGTATAAGCTCTGGGGCCAACGTCCTGACTTTC; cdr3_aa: CASNPSRRGISSGANVLTF
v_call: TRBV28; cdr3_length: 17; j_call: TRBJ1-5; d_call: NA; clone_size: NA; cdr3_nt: TGTGCCAGCACTCCCCTAGGAGGACAGCTAAGCAATCAGCCCCAGCATTTT; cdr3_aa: CASTPLGGQLSNQPQHF
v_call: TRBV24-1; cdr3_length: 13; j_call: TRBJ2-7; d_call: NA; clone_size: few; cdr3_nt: TGTGCCACCAGTGATTTCCCTCTAAATGAGCAGTACTTC; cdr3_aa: CATSDFPLNEQYF
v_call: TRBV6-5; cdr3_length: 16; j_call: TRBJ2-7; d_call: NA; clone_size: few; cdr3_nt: TGTGCCAGCAGCCCGACTCACGGACCATTAATTGACGAGCAGTACTTC; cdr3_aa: CASSPTHGPLIDEQYF
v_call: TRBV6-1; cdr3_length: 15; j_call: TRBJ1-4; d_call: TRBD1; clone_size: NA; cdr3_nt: TGTGCCAGCAGTGGAATGACAGGGACTAATGAAAAACTGTTTTTT; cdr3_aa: CASSGMTGTNEKLFF
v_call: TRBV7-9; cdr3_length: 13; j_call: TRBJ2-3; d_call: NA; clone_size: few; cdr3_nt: TGTGCCAGCAGCTTAAGCCAGGGAGATACGCAGTATTTT; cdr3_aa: CASSLSQGDTQYF
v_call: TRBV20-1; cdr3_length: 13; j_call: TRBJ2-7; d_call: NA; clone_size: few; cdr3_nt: TGCAGTGCTAGAGTCGGCGTAACCTACGAGCAGTACTTC; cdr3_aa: CSARVGVTYEQYF
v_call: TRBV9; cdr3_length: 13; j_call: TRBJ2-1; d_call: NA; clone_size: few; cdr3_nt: TGTGCCAGCAGCACAAGAGAAATAGATGAGCAGTTCTTC; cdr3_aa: CASSTREIDEQFF
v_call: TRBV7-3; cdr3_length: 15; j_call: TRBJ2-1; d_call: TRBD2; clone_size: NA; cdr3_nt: TGTGCCAGCAGCCCGTCCTTGACTAGCGGTCGAGAGCAGTTCTTC; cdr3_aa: CASSPSLTSGREQFF
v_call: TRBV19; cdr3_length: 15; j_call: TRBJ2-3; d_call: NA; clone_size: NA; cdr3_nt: TGTGCCAGTAGTATCCCCAGCGCACGGACAGATACGCAGTATTTT; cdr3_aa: CASSIPSARTDTQYF
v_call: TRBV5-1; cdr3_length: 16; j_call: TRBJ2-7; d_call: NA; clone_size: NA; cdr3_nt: TGCGCCAGCAGCTTGGATTCGGGTTTTTCTGGTTACGAGCAGTACTTC; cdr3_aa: CASSLDSGFSGYEQYF
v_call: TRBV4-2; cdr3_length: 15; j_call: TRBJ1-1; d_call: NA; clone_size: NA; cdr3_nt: TGTGCCAGCAGCCAAGATCCCCGGGGGGTGGCTGAAGCTTTCTTT; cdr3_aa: CASSQDPRGVAEAFF
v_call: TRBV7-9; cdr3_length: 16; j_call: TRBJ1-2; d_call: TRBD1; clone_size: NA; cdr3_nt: TGTGCCAGCAGCCCCCAGACAGGGGGCATGTCGAGTGGCTACACCTTC; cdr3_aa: CASSPQTGGMSSGYTF
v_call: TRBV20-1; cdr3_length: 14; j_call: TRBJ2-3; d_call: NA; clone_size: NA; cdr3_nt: TGCAGTGCGGATTCACCCCGTGTCCCAGATACGCAGTATTTT; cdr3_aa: CSADSPRVPDTQYF
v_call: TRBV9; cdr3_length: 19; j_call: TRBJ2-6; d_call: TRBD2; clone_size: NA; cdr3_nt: TGTGCCAGCAGCCTGGGACTAGCGGGAGGGACGTCTGGGGCCAACGTCCTGACTTTC; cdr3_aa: CASSLGLAGGTSGANVLTF
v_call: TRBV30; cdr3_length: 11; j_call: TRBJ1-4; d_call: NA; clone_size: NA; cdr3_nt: TGTGCCTGGATGCGCCCCGAAAAACTGTTTTTT; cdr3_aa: CAWMRPEKLFF
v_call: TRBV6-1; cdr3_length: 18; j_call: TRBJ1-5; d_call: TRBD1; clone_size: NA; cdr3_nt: TGTGCCAGCAGTGGACCGGGACAGGGTTTCTCCAGCAATCAGCCCCAGCATTTT; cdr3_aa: CASSGPGQGFSSNQPQHF
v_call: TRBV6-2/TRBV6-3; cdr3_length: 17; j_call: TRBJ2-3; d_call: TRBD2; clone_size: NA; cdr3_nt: TGTGCCAGCGCTCGTATTACGGTAGCGGGAGGTGGAGATACGCAGTATTTT; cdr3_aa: CASARITVAGGGDTQYF
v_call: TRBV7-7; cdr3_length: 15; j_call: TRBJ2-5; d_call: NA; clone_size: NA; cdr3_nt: TGTGCTAGCAGCTCCGTAGGGAACCTGGGGGAGACCCAGTACTTC; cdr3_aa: CASSSVGNLGETQYF
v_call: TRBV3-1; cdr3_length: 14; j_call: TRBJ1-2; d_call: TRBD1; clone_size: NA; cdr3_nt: TGTGCCAGCAGCCAAGCTGACAGGGGGTGTGGCTACACCTTC; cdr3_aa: CASSQADRGCGYTF
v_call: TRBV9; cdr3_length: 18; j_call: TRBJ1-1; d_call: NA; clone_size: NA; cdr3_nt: TGTGCCAGCAGCGACCTTGGACGTATCTTGACAAGGGACACTGAAGCTTTCTTT; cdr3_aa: CASSDLGRILTRDTEAFF
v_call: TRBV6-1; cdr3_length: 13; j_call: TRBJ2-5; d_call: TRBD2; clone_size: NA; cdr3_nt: TGTGCCAGCAGTGGGGTTAGCGGGGGGAGGTGGTACTTC; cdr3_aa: CASSGVSGGRWYF
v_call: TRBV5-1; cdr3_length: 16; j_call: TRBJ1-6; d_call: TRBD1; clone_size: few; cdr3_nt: TGCGCCAGCAGCGTACTTCCAGGGGGCGGCAATTCACCCCTCCACTTT; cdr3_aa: CASSVLPGGGNSPLHF
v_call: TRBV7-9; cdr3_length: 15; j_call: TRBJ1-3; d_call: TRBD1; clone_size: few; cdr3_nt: TGTGCCAGCAGCTCAGGGGACAGGCTAGGAAACACCATATATTTT; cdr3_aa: CASSSGDRLGNTIYF
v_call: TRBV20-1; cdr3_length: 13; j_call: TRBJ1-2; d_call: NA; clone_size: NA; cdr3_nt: TGCAGTGCTAGCGCGGGGCCGGGCTATGGCTACACCTTC; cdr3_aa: CSASAGPGYGYTF
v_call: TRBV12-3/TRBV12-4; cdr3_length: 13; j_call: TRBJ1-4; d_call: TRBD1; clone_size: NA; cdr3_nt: TGTGCCAGCAGTTTCACAGGGGACGTAAAACTGTTTTTT; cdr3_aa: CASSFTGDVKLFF
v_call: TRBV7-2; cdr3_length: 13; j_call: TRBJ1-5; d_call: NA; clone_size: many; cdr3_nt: TGTGCCAGCAGCAAGGACGTCAATCAGCCCCAGCATTTT; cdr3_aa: CASSKDVNQPQHF
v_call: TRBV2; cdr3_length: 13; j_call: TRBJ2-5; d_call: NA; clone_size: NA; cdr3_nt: TGTGCCAGCAGAGGGGAAACACTTGAGACCCAGTACTTC; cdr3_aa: CASRGETLETQYF
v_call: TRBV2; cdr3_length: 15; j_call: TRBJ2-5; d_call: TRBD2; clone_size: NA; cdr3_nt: TGTGCCAGCAGAGAAAAGACTAGCGGCCTAGAGACCCAGTACTTC; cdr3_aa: CASREKTSGLETQYF
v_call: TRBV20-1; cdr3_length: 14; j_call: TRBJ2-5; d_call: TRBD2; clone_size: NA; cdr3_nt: TGCAGTGCTGGAACTAGCGGAGGGGGAGGGACCCAGTACTTC; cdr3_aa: CSAGTSGGGGTQYF
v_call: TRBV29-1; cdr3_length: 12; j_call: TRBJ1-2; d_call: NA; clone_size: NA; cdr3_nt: TGCAGCGCTGATTTGGGCCTTACGGGCTACACCTTC; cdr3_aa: CSADLGLTGYTF
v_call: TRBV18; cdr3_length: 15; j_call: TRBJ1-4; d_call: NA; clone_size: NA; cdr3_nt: TGTGCCAGCTCACCACCGATGGCAACTAATGAAAAACTGTTTTTT; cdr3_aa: CASSPPMATNEKLFF
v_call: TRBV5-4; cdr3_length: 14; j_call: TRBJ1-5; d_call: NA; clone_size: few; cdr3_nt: TGTGCCAGCAGCCATGACAGAAGCAATCAGCCCCAGCATTTT; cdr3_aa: CASSHDRSNQPQHF
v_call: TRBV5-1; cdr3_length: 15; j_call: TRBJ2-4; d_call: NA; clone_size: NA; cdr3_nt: TGCGCCAGCAGCTGGAGACCGGGAGCGGAAAACATTCAGTACTTC; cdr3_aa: CASSWRPGAENIQYF
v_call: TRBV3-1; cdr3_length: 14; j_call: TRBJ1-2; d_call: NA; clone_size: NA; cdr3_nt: TGTGCCAGCAGCCAAGATCCCAGCCTCCATGGCTACACCTTC; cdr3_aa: CASSQDPSLHGYTF
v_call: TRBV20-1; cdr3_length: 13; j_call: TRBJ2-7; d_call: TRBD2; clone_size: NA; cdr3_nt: TGCAGTGCTCCCGGGACTAGGATCTACGAGCAGTACTTC; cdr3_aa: CSAPGTRIYEQYF